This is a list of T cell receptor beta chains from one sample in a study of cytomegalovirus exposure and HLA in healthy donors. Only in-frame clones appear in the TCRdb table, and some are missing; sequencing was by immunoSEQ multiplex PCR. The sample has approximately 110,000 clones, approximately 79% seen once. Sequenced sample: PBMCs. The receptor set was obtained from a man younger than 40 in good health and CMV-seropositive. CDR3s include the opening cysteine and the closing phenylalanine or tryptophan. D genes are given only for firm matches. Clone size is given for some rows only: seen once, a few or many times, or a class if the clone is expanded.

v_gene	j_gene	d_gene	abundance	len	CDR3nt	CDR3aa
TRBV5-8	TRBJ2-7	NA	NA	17	TGTGCCAGCAGTGCCCTTTTCCCCAGGCCGAGCTCCTACGAGCAGTACTTC	CASSALFPRPSSYEQYF
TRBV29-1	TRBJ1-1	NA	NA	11	TGCAGCGCTAGTAGAGGGACTGAAGCTTTCTTT	CSASRGTEAFF
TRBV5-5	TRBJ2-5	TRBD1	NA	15	TGTGCCAGCAGCTTCGTAACAGGGGGTAGAGAGACCCAGTACTTC	CASSFVTGGRETQYF
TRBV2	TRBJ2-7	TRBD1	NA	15	TGTGCCAGCAGTCAAGACCGGGACAGTCCCTACGAGCAGTACTTC	CASSQDRDSPYEQYF
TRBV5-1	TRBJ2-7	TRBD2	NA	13	TGCGCCAGCATAACTAGCGGGGGGTACGAGCAGTACTTC	CASITSGGYEQYF
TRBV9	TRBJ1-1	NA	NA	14	TGTGCCAGCAGCGTAGTCGCAGGGCGCACTGAAGCTTTCTTT	CASSVVAGRTEAFF
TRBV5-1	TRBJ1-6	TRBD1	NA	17	TGCGCCAGCAGCTTGGCGACAGGGAGCTCCTATAATTCACCCCTCCACTTT	CASSLATGSSYNSPLHF
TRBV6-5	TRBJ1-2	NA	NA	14	TGTGCCAGCAGTCAACGGACAGCCAGCTATGGCTACACCTTC	CASSQRTASYGYTF
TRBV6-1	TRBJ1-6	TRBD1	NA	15	TGTGCCAGCAGTGAACCGGGGACAGGGAATTCACCCCTCCACTTT	CASSEPGTGNSPLHF
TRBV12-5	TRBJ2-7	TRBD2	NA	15	TGTGCTAGTGGTTTGGTAGGACTAGCAGGGTACGAGCAGTACTTC	CASGLVGLAGYEQYF
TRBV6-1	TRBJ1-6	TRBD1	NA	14	TGTGCCAGCAGATGGGACAGGACAAATTCACCCCTCCACTTT	CASRWDRTNSPLHF
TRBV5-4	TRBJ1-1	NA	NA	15	TGTGCCAGCAGCTTGGTTGGCGGGGAGAAAACTGAAGCTTTCTTT	CASSLVGGEKTEAFF
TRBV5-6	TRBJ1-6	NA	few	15	TGTGCCAGCAGCCCCGGCCCGGGGGACCATTCACCCCTCCACTTT	CASSPGPGDHSPLHF
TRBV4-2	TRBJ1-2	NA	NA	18	TGTGCCAGCAGCCAAATTGGGGTGGGCGGTCAGGGGAACTATGGCTACACCTTC	CASSQIGVGGQGNYGYTF
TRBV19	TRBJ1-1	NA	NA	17	TGTGCCAGCCCCACCCCGATCACAGGGCTATTAAACACTGAAGCTTTCTTT	CASPTPITGLLNTEAFF
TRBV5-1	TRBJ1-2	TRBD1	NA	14	TGCGCCAGCAGCTTCGGGACAGGGGGTGATGGCTACACCTTC	CASSFGTGGDGYTF
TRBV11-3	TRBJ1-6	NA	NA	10	TGTGCCAGCGGTTCGGCACCCCTCCACTTT	CASGSAPLHF
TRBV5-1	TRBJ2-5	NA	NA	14	TGCGCCAGCAGTCGGAGCGGCGCGGGGGAGACCCAGTACTTC	CASSRSGAGETQYF
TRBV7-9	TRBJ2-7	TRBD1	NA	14	TGTGCCAGCAGCTTAGTGGGGACAGGGGGCGAGCAGTACTTC	CASSLVGTGGEQYF
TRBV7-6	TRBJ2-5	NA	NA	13	TGTGCCAGCAGCTCCACTAGCTCAGAGACCCAGTACTTC	CASSSTSSETQYF